This T cell receptor (beta chain) was captured in a study of blood T cell repertoires in COVID-19. As for the study in general: COVID-19 samples, acute and convalescent, were from the United States, Italy and Spain.

As originally analysed: Reference gene primers were amplified, and this amplification served to estimate nucleated cell counts. Using immunoSEQ multiplex PCR, the repertoire was profiled, and TCRdb retains in-frame clones only, with some absent. V, J and clone size derive from that table, while D and trimming were established from the DNA sequence. The data hold hundreds of thousands of clones, with roughly nine tenths observed a single time. This clone was picked up one time. Sequencing was performed on peripheral blood. This receptor was taken from a woman in her forties or fifties with COVID-19, enrolled during active disease.

CDR3: CASSVGLIEEKLFF. CDR3 nucleotide sequence: TGTGCCAGCAGCGTAGGACTTATCGAAGAAAAACTGTTTTTT. This chain joins TRBV9 and TRBJ1-4; D remains unclear. The CDR3 covers 14 residues. Trimming shortened V by 0 bases and J by 8 bases, and 11 bases separated the two germline ends. CDR1 is SGDLS and CDR2 is YYNGEE in the germline V gene. Using reference TRBV9 and TRBJ1-4 for the parts outside the CDR3, the full variable domain is DSGVTQTPKHLITATGQRVTLRCSPRSGDLSVYWYQQSLDQGLQFLIQYYNGEERAKGNILERFSAQQFPDLHSELNLSSLELGDSALYFCASSVGLIEEKLFFGSGTQLSVL.